One sample yielded the 21 T cell receptor beta chains listed below, sequenced in a study of cytomegalovirus exposure and HLA in healthy donors. Primers: 60 Vbeta forward and 13 Jbeta reverse. Data came from immunoSEQ multiplex PCR; TCRdb stores just in-frame clones and leaves some out. This sample yields some 200,000 clones, of which over 60% are seen a single time; under 2% belongs to the top ten. Input material: PBMCs. These receptors came from a man aged 18 to 30 in good health and CMV-seronegative.

The gene calls are TRBV27 and TRBJ2-5, with D tentatively TRBD1 (6 bases). The J call may be incorrect, as the DNA end agrees better with TRBJ2-7. The CDR3 runs 15 residues. Looked up from germline, CDR1 is MNHEY and CDR2 is SMNVEV (reference sequence). This chain's CDR3 is CASSLDRDNSYEQYF. The CDR3 nucleotides read TGTGCCAGCAGTTTAGATAGGGACAACAGCTACGAGCAGTACTTC.

The V gene is TRBV27, the J gene TRBJ2-5; D is perhaps TRBD2 (5 bases). Trimming took off 3 bases at V and 5 bases at J, with 10 bases between the two ends. This CDR3 is built from 13 residues. Germline V gene lookup returns CDR1 MNHEY and CDR2 SMNVEV (reference sequence). The CDR3 nucleotides read TGTGCCAGCAGTTTGCAGCTAGCCGAGACCCAGTACTTC. It is translated as CASSLQLAETQYF.

This chain uses TRBV7-2 with TRBJ2-7, with 10 bases lining up with TRBD2. Germline CDR1 SGHTA, CDR2 FQGNSA. The J segment lost 2 bases and the V segment lost 4 bases, leaving 5 bases of the junction unmatched. CDR3 length equals 15 residues. The CDR3 here is CASSSWTSGAYEQYF. CDR3 bases: TGTGCCAGCAGCTCCTGGACTAGCGGCGCCTACGAGCAGTACTTC.

The CDR3 sequence is CASSEYAGQLYEQYF. The CDR3 coding sequence is TGTGCCAGCAGTGAATACGCGGGGCAACTCTACGAGCAGTACTTC. The rearrangement uses TRBV25-1 and TRBJ2-7; possibly TRBD2 for D (6 bases). The V and J ends lost 0 bases and 3 bases respectively, with 12 bases between them. This CDR3 comprises 15 residues. Germline CDR1 MGHDK, CDR2 SYGVNS.

This clone was counted a few times. For the CDR3, the DNA is TGCGCCAGCAGCCAAGATTCGGGGAATTGGGGGGCCAACGTCCTGACTTTC. This translates into CASSQDSGNWGANVLTF. The V and J genes are TRBV4-3 and TRBJ2-6, with TRBD2 as a possible D gene (5 bases). Looked up from germline, CDR1 is LGHNA and CDR2 is YSLEER. Trimming took off 0 bases at V and 4 bases at J, with 13 bases between the two ends. CDR3 size: 17 residues.

The chain has TRBV7-9 and TRBJ1-1; a weak D match, TRBD1 (6 bases). The germline CDR1 and CDR2 sequences are SEHNR and FQNEAQ (reference sequence). The CDR3 runs 15 residues. V lost 2 bases to trimming and J lost 1 base, with 11 bases between them. Here the CDR3 DNA reads TGTGCCAGCAGCTTACCCTCGACAGGGAACACTGAAGCTTTCTTT. Its translation is CASSLPSTGNTEAFF.

The CDR3: CASKGQGGETQYF. The CDR3 nucleotides read TGCGCCAGCAAGGGGCAGGGCGGAGAGACCCAGTACTTC. The V gene is TRBV5-1, the J gene TRBJ2-5, with D perhaps matching TRBD1 (5 bases). Looked up from germline, CDR1 is SGHRS and CDR2 is YFSETQ. Trimming removed 6 bases at V and 4 bases at J, with 13 bases between. The CDR3 runs 13 residues. Looking up the rest from reference TRBV5-1 and TRBJ2-5 gives the full variable domain: KAGVTQTPRYLIKTRGQQVTLSCSPISGHRSVSWYQQTPGQGLQFLFEYFSETQRNKGNFPGRFSGRQFSNSRSEMNVSTLELGDSALYLCASKGQGGETQYFGPGTRLLVL.

The chain carries TRBV18 and TRBJ1-2; 9 bases match TRBD1. This CDR3 contains 14 residues. Per germline, CDR1 KGHSH and CDR2 LQKENI. Trimming cost V 5 bases and J 5 bases; bases outside gene matches: 6. The CDR3 loop reads CASSIDRGGYGYTF. The CDR3, as DNA: TGTGCCAGCTCAATCGACAGGGGGGGATATGGCTACACCTTC.

The chain is built from TRBV10-1 and TRBJ2-7; D remains unclear. This CDR3 region has 18 residues. V was shortened by 7 bases and J by 2 bases, with 27 bases between the two germline ends. CDR1 and CDR2 from the germline V gene are WNHNN and SYGVQD (reference sequence). CDR3 sequence (DNA): TGCGCCAGCAAATCGGTATCGGTCACCTTTTCGCCTACCTACGAGCAGTACTTC. Translated: CASKSVSVTFSPTYEQYF.

This clone was detected once. The CDR3 coding sequence is TGTGCCAGCAGTGAGGATTACAGGGGGCAGGACTATGGCTACACCTTC. This encodes CASSEDYRGQDYGYTF. The chain carries TRBV2 and TRBJ1-2; 9 positions match TRBD1. The CDR3 length is 16 residues. Germline V gene data show CDR1 as SNHLY and CDR2 as FYNNEI. J lost 3 bases, V lost 3 bases, and 8 bases had no gene match.

The gene calls are TRBV15 and TRBJ1-2; 7 bases line up with TRBD1. This CDR3 comprises 17 residues. V was clipped by 1 base and J by 2 bases; unmatched bases: 10. Germline V gene data show CDR1 as LNHNV and CDR2 as YYDKDF (reference sequence). The CDR3 loop reads CATSRAVGTATNYGYTF. CDR3 DNA: TGTGCCACCAGCAGAGCCGTCGGGACAGCAACAAACTATGGCTACACCTTC.

This rearrangement joins TRBV6-1 to TRBJ1-2, with D maybe TRBD1 (6 bases). V gave up 1 base and J gave up 7 bases, with 19 bases separating them. There are 16 residues in the CDR3. Germline CDR1 reads MNHNS; CDR2 reads SASEGT. The CDR3 loop reads CASSEESVGTLFGYTF. DNA for the CDR3: TGTGCCAGCAGTGAAGAGAGCGTAGGGACACTCTTTGGCTACACCTTC.

This clone was observed a few times. The chain uses TRBV19 and TRBJ2-7, with D perhaps matching TRBD2 (6 bases). Germline CDR1 reads LNHDA; CDR2 reads SQIVND (reference sequence). The CDR3 totals 15 residues. Trimming cost V 0 bases and J 0 bases, with 9 bases left between them. The CDR3 sequence is CASSIDSGASYEQYF. CDR3 DNA sequence: TGTGCCAGTAGTATAGATAGCGGCGCCTCCTACGAGCAGTACTTC.

The J gene is TRBJ1-5, the V gene TRBV27; D call uncertain. Germline V CDR1 and CDR2: MNHEY, SMNVEV (reference sequence). The V end was cut by 6 bases, the J end by 2 bases, with 17 bases between. This CDR3 has 16 amino acids. The CDR3 loop is CASRGGPQDGNQPQHF. DNA of the CDR3: TGTGCCAGCAGGGGAGGGCCTCAGGACGGCAATCAGCCCCAGCATTTT.

About this clone: At the DNA level, this CDR3 is encoded by other sequences in the same sample as well. The chain carries TRBV4-3 and TRBJ2-1; 10 bases align to TRBD2. The CDR3 sequence is 18 residues long. CDR1 is LGHNA and CDR2 is YSLEER in the germline V gene. Germline trimming cut 0 bases from V and 4 bases from J; bases unmatched to any gene: 9. CDR3 residues: CASSQDERGGRLYNEQFF. The DNA of the CDR3 is TGCGCCAGCAGCCAAGATGAGCGGGGGGGCCGGTTATACAATGAGCAGTTCTTC.

The chain couples TRBV5-6 to TRBJ1-1; TRBD1 might be the D (5 bases). The CDR3 has 14 residues. V gave up 2 bases and J gave up 3 bases, with 11 bases separating them. The germline CDR1 and CDR2 sequences are SGHDT and YYEEEE. Here the CDR3 reads CASSFQGGDTEAFF. The CDR3 DNA reads TGTGCCAGCAGCTTCCAGGGCGGGGACACTGAAGCTTTCTTT.

The J gene is TRBJ2-2, the V gene TRBV28; the match to TRBD1 covers 12 bases. The CDR3 has 16 residues. V gave up 4 bases and J gave up 7 bases; unmatched junction bases: 7. CDR1 MDHEN and CDR2 SYDVKM come from the germline V gene. The CDR3 sequence: CASSYRDRGRVGELFF. CDR3 in DNA: TGTGCCAGCAGTTACCGGGACAGGGGGCGCGTCGGGGAGCTGTTTTTT.

This clone occurred once. The chain employs TRBV28 and TRBJ2-3, with 15 bases aligning to TRBD2. CDR1 and CDR2 from the germline V gene are MDHEN and SYDVKM. This CDR3 contains 15 residues. V shed 8 bases, J shed 6 bases, and the junction held 6 bases outside the gene matches. The CDR3 sequence is CASLGLAGGRDTQYF. The CDR3 bases are TGTGCCAGCTTAGGACTAGCGGGGGGGCGGGATACGCAGTATTTT.

The chain couples TRBV30 to TRBJ1-6; 10 nucleotides agree with TRBD1. Germline V gene sequence: CDR1 GTSNPN, CDR2 SVGIG (reference sequence). This CDR3 has 16 residues. V gave up 1 base and J gave up 7 bases; unmatched junction bases: 7. CDR3 bases: TGTGCCTGGAGTGCTGCAAGGACAGGGGGGAATTCACCCCTCCACTTT. It specifies CAWSAARTGGNSPLHF.

The rearrangement links TRBV5-1 to TRBJ2-5; 9 nucleotides match TRBD1. Unmatched junction bases numbered 12, after V lost 4 bases and J lost 11 bases. The germline gives CDR1 SGHRS, CDR2 YFSETQ. The CDR3 length is 14 residues. The DNA of the CDR3 is TGCGCCAGCAGCCAGGGACAGGGCCTCGGGGAGCAGTACTTC. Amino acid sequence: CASSQGQGLGEQYF.

CDR3: CASSEARGTEAFF. In nucleotides, the CDR3 is TGTGCCAGCAGTGAGGCGCGGGGCACTGAAGCTTTCTTT. V usage is TRBV25-1 and J usage is TRBJ1-1; D is unclear. Per germline, CDR1 MGHDK and CDR2 SYGVNS. V was shortened by 3 bases and J by 4 bases, with 9 bases between the two germline ends. This CDR3 has 13 amino acids.